Below are 30 T cell receptor beta chains sequenced from a single sample in a study of cytomegalovirus exposure and HLA in healthy donors. Primers included in the PCR were 60 Vbeta and 13 Jbeta primers. Only in-frame clones appear in the TCRdb table, and some are missing; sequencing was by immunoSEQ multiplex PCR. The sample yields tens of thousands of clones, around two thirds seen once. Source material: PBMCs. Source of these receptors: an older woman in good health and CMV-seropositive.

The CDR3 nucleotides read TGTGCCAGCAGTTTACGCCTTACTGACAGGGGGTCACCCCTCCACTTT. Translated: CASSLRLTDRGSPLHF. The gene calls are TRBV27 and TRBJ1-6; 9 nucleotides align to TRBD1. This CDR3 comprises 16 residues. V lost 2 bases and J lost 10; bases outside the gene matches: 9. Germline CDR1 MNHEY, CDR2 SMNVEV (reference sequence).

V is TRBV18 and J is TRBJ1-1, with 9 bases lining up with TRBD1. This CDR3 comprises 14 residues. The V gene end was trimmed by 0 bases and the J gene end by 5 bases; junction bases not matched to a gene: 1. CDR1 KGHSH and CDR2 LQKENI come from the germline V gene. The CDR3 reads CASSPPGQGTEAFF. CDR3 coding DNA: TGTGCCAGCTCACCACCGGGACAGGGTACTGAAGCTTTCTTT.

The genes are TRBV5-4 and TRBJ2-5; D uncertain. This CDR3 has 13 residues. V was cut by 3 bases and J by 5 bases, with 11 bases left in between. Germline values: CDR1 SGHNT, CDR2 YYREEE (reference sequence). CDR3 in amino acids: CASSWAAEETQYF. CDR3 DNA sequence: TGTGCCAGCAGCTGGGCCGCTGAGGAGACCCAGTACTTC.

The chain employs TRBV12-2 and TRBJ2-5; the tabulated D call, TRBD1, remains unverified against the DNA. TRBV12-2 is assigned pseudogene status. CDR3 length: 16 residues. The CDR3 reads CASRTIDDRVGETQYF. The CDR3 DNA reads as TGTGCAAGTCGCACAATCGACGACAGGGTAGGAGAGACCCAGTACTTC.

The chain combines TRBV2 with TRBJ1-5; D call uncertain. The CDR3 runs to 13 residues. Germline V gene sequence: CDR1 SNHLY, CDR2 FYNNEI. V was shortened by 4 bases and J by 6 bases, with 10 bases between the two germline ends. CDR3 coding DNA: TGTGCCAGCAGTGTCGGAGGGAGTCAGCCCCAGCATTTT. Amino acid sequence: CASSVGGSQPQHF.

This rearrangement joins TRBV30 to TRBJ2-5, with D possibly TRBD2 on 6 matching bases. V was shortened by 2 bases and J by 7 bases, with 20 bases between the two germline ends. The CDR3 runs to 15 residues. CDR1 is GTSNPN and CDR2 is SVGIG in the germline V gene (reference sequence). The CDR3 reads CAWSSIAGVGGTQYF. CDR3 DNA sequence: TGTGCCTGGAGTTCGATAGCCGGGGTCGGGGGGACCCAGTACTTC. Full variable domain (outside the CDR3, taken from reference TRBV30 and TRBJ2-5): SQTIHQWPATLVQPVGSPLSLECTVEGTSNPNLYWYRQAAGRGLQLLFYSVGIGQISSEVPQNLSASRPQDRQFILSSKKLLLSDSGFYLCAWSSIAGVGGTQYFGPGTRLLVL.

In regard to this clone: Sequence at one end of the junction differs from germline and may be a read error. The sample holds other DNA sequences that translate to the same CDR3. The V call is TRBV5-4, the J call TRBJ1-1; D possibly corresponds to TRBD1 (6 bases). Germline assignment: CDR1 SGHNT and CDR2 YYREEE (reference sequence). The CDR3 spans 13 residues. The CDR3: CASSQNPQGEAFF. In DNA, the CDR3 is TGTGCCAGCAGCCAAAACCCACAGGGTGAAGCCTTCTTT.

V is TRBV2 and J is TRBJ1-4, with 7 bases matching TRBD1. V trimming: 6 bases; J trimming: 0 bases; junction bases outside the gene matches: 1. The CDR3 consists of 14 residues. Germline loops: CDR1 SNHLY, CDR2 FYNNEI. The CDR3: CASRTGATNEKLFF. CDR3 bases: TGTGCCAGCAGAACAGGGGCAACTAATGAAAAACTGTTTTTT.

The chain carries TRBV18 and TRBJ2-5; 10 positions agree with TRBD2. This CDR3 is 17 amino acids long. V lost 5 bases, J lost 5 bases, and 14 bases stayed unmatched. Germline CDR1 and CDR2: KGHSH and LQKENI. The CDR3 sequence: CASSARSIAGGDETQYF. The CDR3 DNA reads TGTGCCAGCTCAGCCCGCTCGATAGCGGGAGGTGATGAGACCCAGTACTTC.

This clone was observed a handful of times. The sample carries other DNA sequences with the same CDR3. The chain is built from TRBV5-4 and TRBJ2-3; TRBD2 agrees at 8 bases. Germline-derived CDR1 and CDR2 are SGHNT and YYREEE (reference sequence). The length of the CDR3 is 15 residues. With V trimmed by 2 bases and J by 2 bases, 4 bases remained unmatched. The CDR3: CASSFLAGYTDTQYF. CDR3 DNA: TGTGCCAGCAGCTTCTTAGCGGGGTACACAGATACGCAGTATTTT.

The chain joins TRBV7-9 to TRBJ1-1, with 7 bases lining up with TRBD1. J gave up 8 bases and V 5 bases, and 8 bases lay outside the gene matches. The CDR3 contains 13 residues. The germline V gene has CDR1 SEHNR and CDR2 FQNEAQ (reference sequence). CDR3 in amino acids: CASSPRVQGEAFF. The DNA of the CDR3 is TGTGCCAGCAGCCCGCGAGTACAGGGGGAAGCTTTCTTT.

This clone has only a few counts. The chain carries TRBV9 and TRBJ1-3; D is unclear. CDR3 length: 13 residues. V was pared by 5 bases and J by 4 bases, with 10 bases between. Germline assignment: CDR1 SGDLS and CDR2 YYNGEE. CDR3 amino acids: CASSYTEGNTIYF. As DNA, the CDR3 is TGTGCCAGCAGTTACACGGAGGGAAACACCATATATTTT.

This clone appeared a single time. Other nucleotide sequences in the sample specify the same CDR3. V is TRBV7-2 and J is TRBJ1-1, with TRBD1 identical over 8 bases. V lost 5 bases to trimming and J lost 6 bases; unmatched junction nucleotides: 11. The CDR3 length is 15 residues. Germline V lookup: CDR1 SGHTA, CDR2 FQGNSA. For the CDR3, the DNA is TGTGCCAGCAGCCCTCGGACAGGGTTGATCGCTGAAGCTTTCTTT. Translated: CASSPRTGLIAEAFF.

This sequence joins TRBV9 and TRBJ1-3; D is unclear. Trimming removed 0 bases from V and 2 bases from J, with 6 bases in between. This CDR3 is built from 14 residues. Per germline, CDR1 SGDLS and CDR2 YYNGEE. CDR3 nucleotide sequence: TGTGCCAGCAGCGTAGATCGGGCTGGAAACACCATATATTTT. Residues: CASSVDRAGNTIYF.

This clone turned up a few times. The rearrangement links TRBV9 to TRBJ2-7; TRBD2 might be the D (6 bases). CDR3 size: 13 residues. Per the germline V gene, CDR1 is SGDLS and CDR2 is YYNGEE. V lost 0 bases, J lost 2 bases, and 6 bases lay in between. The CDR3, as DNA: TGTGCCAGCAGCGTAGGACTAGCCTACGAGCAGTACTTC. Translated, it gives CASSVGLAYEQYF.

The V call is TRBV2, the J call TRBJ1-2; tentatively, D is TRBD1 (6 bases). The CDR3 has 15 amino acids. Germline loops: CDR1 SNHLY, CDR2 FYNNEI. The germline V and J ends were trimmed by 7 bases and 0 bases, with 15 bases remaining between them. CDR3 residues: CASKSDSGTNYGYTF. The DNA for the CDR3 is TGTGCCAGCAAGTCGGACAGCGGAACTAACTATGGCTACACCTTC.

V gene TRBV4-2 combines with J gene TRBJ2-5; D perhaps matches TRBD1 (6 bases). The V gene's germline CDR1 is LGHNA and CDR2 YNFKEQ. This CDR3 comprises 15 residues. V gave up 0 bases and J gave up 1 base, with 9 bases separating them. CDR3 sequence (DNA): TGTGCCAGCAGCCAAGATTGGACAGCCCAAGAGACCCAGTACTTC. Translation: CASSQDWTAQETQYF.

Concerning this clone itself: This CDR3 is also generated by other DNA sequences in the sample. CDR3 residues: CASSSLGQGNNSPLHF. The DNA for the CDR3 is TGTGCCAGCAGTAGCCTAGGACAAGGAAATAATTCACCCCTCCACTTT. V is TRBV2 and J is TRBJ1-6; D possibly corresponds to TRBD1 (5 bases). Trimming cost V 5 bases and J 5 bases, with 16 bases left between them. Germline V gene sequence: CDR1 SNHLY, CDR2 FYNNEI. The CDR3 has 16 residues. Complete variable domain (other parts from reference TRBV2 and TRBJ1-6): EPEVTQTPSHQVTQMGQEVILRCVPISNHLYFYWYRQILGQKVEFLVSFYNNEISEKSEIFDDQFSVERPDGSNFTLKIRSTKLEDSAMYFCASSSLGQGNNSPLHFGNGTRLTVT.

The chain links TRBV4-3 to TRBJ2-6; D call uncertain. The V and J ends lost 1 base and 0 bases respectively, with 10 bases between them. CDR3 length: 17 amino acids. The germline V gene encodes CDR1 LGHNA and CDR2 YSLEER. CDR3 in amino acids: CASSQAPGTSGANVLTF. The CDR3 DNA reads as TGCGCCAGCAGCCAAGCTCCAGGTACCTCTGGGGCCAACGTCCTGACTTTC.

The rearrangement joins TRBV5-5 to TRBJ1-2, with 7 nucleotides matching TRBD1. The ends lost 4 bases at V and 7 bases at J; junction bases unmatched: 7. Germline V gene lookup returns CDR1 SGHKS and CDR2 YYEKEE (reference sequence). The CDR3 runs 13 residues. The CDR3 nucleotides are TGTGCCAGCAGCCCTTTCAGGGGGGCTGGCTACACCTTC. It is translated as CASSPFRGAGYTF.

This clone was observed a handful of times. The V and J genes are TRBV6-4 and TRBJ1-2; D gene ambiguous. The germline V and J ends were trimmed by 6 bases and 2 bases, with 13 bases remaining between them. Looked up from germline, CDR1 is MRHNA and CDR2 is SNTAGT. This CDR3 spans 14 amino acids. As DNA, the CDR3 is TGTGCCAGCAGAGCCGCGCCGGGAAACTATGGCTACACCTTC. Translating it yields CASRAAPGNYGYTF.

This chain joins TRBV7-9 and TRBJ1-1; D remains ambiguous. V lost 5 bases and J 2 bases, leaving 15 bases between the germline ends. From germline, CDR1 is SEHNR and CDR2 FQNEAQ (reference sequence). CDR3 length: 15 amino acids. The CDR3 DNA is TGTGCCAGCAGCCCTCCCAGCCGGGGTAACACTGAAGCTTTCTTT. Translated, it gives CASSPPSRGNTEAFF.

The V and J genes are TRBV2 and TRBJ1-5; 8 nucleotides line up with TRBD1. The CDR3 is 16 residues long. Trimming cost V 6 bases and J 7 bases; bases outside gene matches: 14. CDR1 is SNHLY and CDR2 is FYNNEI in the germline V gene. This chain's CDR3 is CASRPDRGGSGQPQHF. CDR3 DNA: TGTGCCAGCAGGCCTGACAGGGGAGGTTCCGGGCAGCCCCAGCATTTT. Together with reference TRBV2 and TRBJ1-5, the CDR3 gives the full variable domain: EPEVTQTPSHQVTQMGQEVILRCVPISNHLYFYWYRQILGQKVEFLVSFYNNEISEKSEIFDDQFSVERPDGSNFTLKIRSTKLEDSAMYFCASRPDRGGSGQPQHFGDGTRLSIL.

The V call is TRBV5-8, the J call TRBJ2-3, with TRBD2 identical over 7 bases. V gave up 3 bases and J gave up 3 bases; unmatched junction bases: 1. Germline V gene data show CDR1 as SGHTS and CDR2 as YDEGEE. CDR3 size: 13 residues. In DNA form, the CDR3 reads TGTGCCAGCAGCTGGGAGGGAACAGATACGCAGTATTTT. Amino acids: CASSWEGTDTQYF.

This clone was detected only once. The J gene is TRBJ1-1, the V gene TRBV4-1, with D possibly TRBD1 on 5 matching bases. CDR3 length: 15 residues. The V gene's germline CDR1 is MGHRA and CDR2 YSYEKL. V was pared by 0 bases and J by 0 bases, with 8 bases between. Written as DNA, the CDR3 is TGCGCCAGCAGCCAAGATCCGGGGGTGAACACTGAAGCTTTCTTT. This codes for CASSQDPGVNTEAFF.

On this clone: The germline gene is not matched at one end of the junction; a read error may be the cause. CDR3 region: CASSVNSPTSHEQYF. In DNA form, the CDR3 reads TGTGCCAGCAGTGTAAACAGCCCCACCTCCCACGAGCAGTACTTC. The chain uses TRBV2 and TRBJ2-7; D uncertain. CDR1 and CDR2 from the germline V gene are SNHLY and FYNNEI. This CDR3 contains 15 residues.

The rearrangement uses TRBV4-3 and TRBJ2-7, with D possibly matching TRBD1 (5 bases). This CDR3 is 14 amino acids long. CDR1 is LGHNA, CDR2 YSLEER, per germline. V gave up 0 bases and J gave up 2 bases, with 8 bases separating them. The CDR3 spells CASSQDSTAYEQYF. As DNA, the CDR3 is TGCGCCAGCAGCCAAGATTCGACAGCCTACGAGCAGTACTTC.

V and J are TRBV4-1 and TRBJ1-1; D gene unclear. Germline assignment: CDR1 MGHRA and CDR2 YSYEKL. The ends were cut back, 5 bases at V and 0 bases at J, with 13 bases in the middle. This CDR3 comprises 15 residues. CDR3 amino acids: CASSSFLGMNTEAFF. In DNA, the CDR3 is TGCGCCAGCAGCTCCTTCCTGGGCATGAACACTGAAGCTTTCTTT.

The chain combines TRBV10-3 with TRBJ1-1; D perhaps matches TRBD1 (5 bases). The V gene lost 4 bases and the J gene lost 6 bases, with 15 bases spanning the gap. Germline values: CDR1 ENHRY, CDR2 SYGVKD. This CDR3 has 14 residues. CDR3 in amino acids: CAISGGSRGAEAFF. DNA of the CDR3: TGTGCCATCAGTGGGGGTTCTAGGGGCGCTGAAGCTTTCTTT.

The chain employs TRBV5-6 and TRBJ1-1, with 8 nucleotides matching TRBD1. Germline CDR1 SGHDT, CDR2 YYEEEE. Unmatched junction bases numbered 10, after V lost 1 base and J lost 11 bases. The CDR3 is 14 amino acids. The CDR3: CASSLIGQGGAAFF. Here the CDR3 DNA reads TGTGCCAGCAGCTTGATAGGACAGGGAGGGGCGGCTTTCTTT.